Below are 6 T cell receptor beta chains sequenced from a single sample in a study of blood T cell repertoires in COVID-19. Assay: immunoSEQ multiplex PCR; the TCRdb copy retains only in-frame clones and omits some. The sample yields roughly 26,000 clones, about 91% seen once. Sequenced material: peripheral blood. The receptors derive from a human donor in a cohort sampled during active COVID-19.

The rearrangement uses TRBV19 and TRBJ1-2; D gene ambiguous. This CDR3 is built from 13 residues. The V end lost 8 bases, the J end lost 4 bases, and 14 bases lay between the germline ends. Germline CDR1 LNHDA, CDR2 SQIVND (reference sequence). The CDR3: CASLPAEGYGYTF. The CDR3 region has the DNA TGTGCCAGTCTCCCCGCTGAGGGCTATGGCTACACCTTC.

This clone came up once. This chain joins TRBV4-2 and TRBJ1-4; 8 positions match TRBD1. This CDR3 has 14 residues. V shed 2 bases and J 7 bases; nucleotides not matched to a gene: 3. CDR1 and CDR2 from the germline V gene are LGHNA and YNFKEQ. The DNA for the CDR3 is TGTGCCAGCAGCCAACCAGGGGGCGGTGAAAAACTGTTTTTT. Encoded protein: CASSQPGGGEKLFF.

This chain links TRBV4-3 with TRBJ2-3; no reliable D call. CDR1 and CDR2 (germline): LGHNA, YSLEER. Deletions cut 4 bases from V and 4 bases from J, with 15 bases between. The CDR3 extends over 15 amino acids. CDR3 nucleotides: TGCGCCAGCAGCCCTCAGGCAGGTGCCCCAGATACGCAGTATTTT. Encoded protein: CASSPQAGAPDTQYF.

V usage is TRBV28 and J usage is TRBJ2-1, with a tentative D call TRBD2 (6 bases). Trimming removed 2 bases from V and 0 bases from J, with 17 bases in between. CDR1 is MDHEN, CDR2 SYDVKM, per germline. This CDR3 has 18 amino acids. CDR3 sequence (DNA): TGTGCCAGCAGTTTAGGGGGTCTAGCGTCGAGCTCCTACAATGAGCAGTTCTTC. This gives the protein CASSLGGLASSSYNEQFF.

The chain has TRBV4-1 and TRBJ2-5; 8 positions match TRBD2. Losses at the gene ends were 3 bases for V and 1 base for J; bases not matched to a gene: 1. CDR3 length: 14 residues. Germline lookup yields CDR1 MGHRA and CDR2 YSYEKL. The CDR3 is CASSQSGGQETQYF. The CDR3 DNA is TGCGCCAGCAGCCAGAGCGGGGGCCAAGAGACCCAGTACTTC.

The rearrangement joins TRBV9 to TRBJ2-5, with 8 bases matching TRBD2. The CDR3 runs to 16 residues. With 1 base clipped from V and 4 bases from J, the junction kept 9 bases outside the gene matches. Germline CDR1 and CDR2: SGDLS and YYNGEE. CDR3 DNA sequence: TGTGCCAGCAGCGTAACTCCGGGGGGGAGAGGAGAGACCCAGTACTTC. Translating gives CASSVTPGGRGETQYF.